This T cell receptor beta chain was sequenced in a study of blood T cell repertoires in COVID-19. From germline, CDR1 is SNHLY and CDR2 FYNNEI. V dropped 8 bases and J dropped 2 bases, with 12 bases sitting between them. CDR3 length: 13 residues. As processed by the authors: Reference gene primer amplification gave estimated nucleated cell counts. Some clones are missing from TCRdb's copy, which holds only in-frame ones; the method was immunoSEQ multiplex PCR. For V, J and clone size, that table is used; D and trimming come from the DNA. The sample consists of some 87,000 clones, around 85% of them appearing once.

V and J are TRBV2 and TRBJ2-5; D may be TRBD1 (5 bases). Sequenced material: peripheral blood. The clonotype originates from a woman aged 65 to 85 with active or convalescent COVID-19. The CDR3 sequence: CASQARQQETQYF. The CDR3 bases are TGTGCCAGCCAAGCCAGACAGCAAGAGACCCAGTACTTC.